The next 23 T cell receptor beta chains were all read from a single sample in a study of blood T cell repertoires in COVID-19 (dated by TCRdb to 2019 to 2021). The method was the immunoSEQ multiplex PCR assay. This immuneACCESS table, as held by TCRdb, lists in-frame sequences with V and J called but not all clones. Of the missing ones, under half trace to an unresolved V gene in checked studies; the others have no known cause. The table for this sample lists a few hundred thousand clones; approximately 80% of them were counted only once. The ten most abundant clones make up about 1.5% of the sample. Sequences were obtained from peripheral blood. The source of these receptors is a woman in her thirties or forties who had recovered from COVID-19.

The chain employs TRBV6-5 and TRBJ1-5; D possibly corresponds to TRBD1 (6 bases). V gave up 6 bases and J gave up 2 bases, with 11 bases separating them. Germline loops: CDR1 MNHEY, CDR2 SVGAGI. This CDR3 is built from 14 residues. CDR3 sequence reads: CASRLTGGNQPQHF. The CDR3 nucleotides read TGTGCCAGCAGACTGACAGGAGGCAATCAGCCCCAGCATTTT.

The chain uses TRBV5-1 and TRBJ2-7; tentatively, D is TRBD1 (6 bases). Trimming took off 2 bases at V and 6 bases at J, with 9 bases between the two ends. This CDR3 comprises 12 residues. Germline CDR1 and CDR2: SGHRS and YFSETQ. The CDR3 DNA reads TGCGCCAGCAGCTTAGAGACAGGCGAGCAGTACTTC. This translates into CASSLETGEQYF.

The chain recombines TRBV6-4 with TRBJ1-6; D gene uncertain. V gave up 3 bases and J gave up 9 bases, with 12 bases separating them. CDR1 is MRHNA and CDR2 is SNTAGT in the germline V gene. The CDR3 covers 14 residues. The CDR3 reads CASSEGRISSPLHF. The CDR3 DNA is TGTGCCAGCAGTGAGGGCAGAATTAGTTCACCCCTCCACTTT.

The chain recombines TRBV27 with TRBJ2-6; D is possibly TRBD1 (5 bases). This CDR3 region has 17 residues. V lost 3 bases, J lost 3 bases, and 15 bases lay in between. Germline V gives CDR1 MNHEY, CDR2 SMNVEV (reference sequence). CDR3 in amino acids: CASSFFTQVNGANVLTF. The DNA of the CDR3 is TGTGCCAGCAGTTTTTTCACACAGGTCAATGGGGCCAACGTCCTGACTTTC. Variable domain in full (rest from reference TRBV27 and TRBJ2-6): EAQVTQNPRYLITVTGKKLTVTCSQNMNHEYMSWYRQDPGLGLRQIYYSMNVEVTDKGDVPEGYKVSRKEKRNFPLILESPSPNQTSLYFCASSFFTQVNGANVLTFGAGSRLTVL.

There are a few counts of this clone. The rearrangement joins TRBV11-3 to TRBJ2-2, with D perhaps matching TRBD1 (6 bases). CDR1 SGHNT and CDR2 YENEEA come from the germline V gene. V lost 3 bases and J 5 bases, leaving 10 bases between the germline ends. This CDR3 contains 14 residues. This CDR3 is CASSFSGATGELFF. CDR3 nucleotide sequence: TGTGCCAGCAGCTTTTCAGGGGCGACCGGGGAGCTGTTTTTT.

The chain employs TRBV19 and TRBJ2-5, with 12 bases aligning to TRBD2. After removal of 5 bases from V and 4 bases from J, the junction contained 8 bases not matched to a gene. Germline CDR1 LNHDA, CDR2 SQIVND (reference sequence). The CDR3 has 16 residues. The DNA for the CDR3 is TGTGCCAGTAGTCAGACTAGCGGGGGAAGAGGAGAGACCCAGTACTTC. As protein: CASSQTSGGRGETQYF.

The chain joins TRBV19 to TRBJ2-7; tentatively, D is TRBD1 (6 bases). Germline CDR1 is LNHDA and CDR2 is SQIVND (reference sequence). The CDR3 has 13 residues. The V end was cut by 5 bases, the J end by 2 bases, with 10 bases between. The CDR3 region is CASSSGETYEQYF. The DNA of the CDR3 is TGTGCCAGTAGTTCAGGGGAGACCTACGAGCAGTACTTC.

The V call is TRBV11-1, the J call TRBJ2-7, with 14 bases aligning to TRBD2. Unmatched junction bases numbered 0, after V lost 5 bases and J lost 3 bases. CDR1 SGHAT and CDR2 FQDESV come from the germline V gene (reference sequence). CDR3 length: 14 residues. CDR3 DNA sequence: TGTGCCAGCAGCGGACTAGCGGGGGGCTACGAGCAGTACTTC. It encodes CASSGLAGGYEQYF.

This clone was picked up a small number of times. V gene TRBV18 combines with J gene TRBJ1-4; possible D gene TRBD1, 5 bases. Germline assignment: CDR1 KGHSH and CDR2 LQKENI. This CDR3 is 10 amino acids long. Trimming pared 11 bases from V and 11 bases from J, leaving 12 bases between. The CDR3 DNA reads TGTGCCTATGCGCGGGGGAAACTGTTTTTT. Translating it yields CAYARGKLFF.

V is TRBV21-1 and J is TRBJ2-1; the tabulated D call, TRBD1, remains unverified against the DNA. TRBV21-1 is a documented pseudogene. CDR3 length: 18 residues. The CDR3 DNA is TGTGCCAGCAGCAAAGGAAGAGGGTTGGGGACAGGGGACAATGAGCAGTTCTTC. This encodes CASSKGRGLGTGDNEQFF.

This chain joins TRBV19 and TRBJ1-6; D not resolved. This CDR3 is built from 14 residues. V lost 3 bases to trimming and J lost 6 bases, with 9 bases between them. The germline CDR1 and CDR2 sequences are LNHDA and SQIVND (reference sequence). CDR3 residues: CASSISPVNSPLHF. The DNA of the CDR3 is TGTGCCAGTAGTATTTCTCCAGTTAATTCACCCCTCCACTTT. The full variable domain, with the rest looked up from reference TRBV19 and TRBJ1-6, is DGGITQSPKYLFRKEGQNVTLSCEQNLNHDAMYWYRQDPGQGLRLIYYSQIVNDFQKGDIAEGYSVSREKKESFPLTVTSAQKNPTAFYLCASSISPVNSPLHFGNGTRLTVT.

A note on this clone: Sequence at one end of the junction differs from germline and may be a read error. This chain uses TRBV3-1 (or the pseudogene TRBV3-2) with TRBJ1-2; TRBD1 is a possible D gene (5 bases). Germline lookup yields CDR1 LGHDT and CDR2 YNNKEL (reference sequence). The CDR3 length is 14 residues. CDR3 DNA sequence: TGTGCCAGCAGCCGTTCCGGGACGGACTATGGTTACACCTTC. Translated: CASSRSGTDYGYTF.

The gene calls are TRBV10-3 and TRBJ2-7; 10 bases align to TRBD2. Unmatched junction bases numbered 3, after V lost 7 bases and J lost 0 bases. The CDR3 is made up of 14 amino acids. Germline CDR1 and CDR2: ENHRY and SYGVKD. CDR3 nucleotide sequence: TGTGCCATCAAGAGCGGGGGGGACTCCTACGAGCAGTACTTC. As protein: CAIKSGGDSYEQYF.

Concerning this clone: Other DNA sequences within the sample encode an identical CDR3. The genes are TRBV19 and TRBJ2-1; 7 bases match TRBD1. This CDR3 has 14 residues. J was trimmed by 10 bases and V by 5 bases; bases with no gene match: 11. Germline CDR1 is LNHDA and CDR2 is SQIVND (reference sequence). In DNA form, the CDR3 reads TGTGCCAGTAGTCCCCGACAGGGTCCTAACGAGCAGTTCTTC. It codes for CASSPRQGPNEQFF.

In this sample, this clone turned up once. The rearrangement links TRBV5-8 to TRBJ2-6; unclear D gene. The CDR3 runs to 17 residues. V was trimmed by 4 bases and J by 0 bases, leaving 14 bases between them. Germline V gene lookup returns CDR1 SGHTS and CDR2 YDEGEE. The CDR3 region has the DNA TGTGCCAGCAGCCGTTACAAATTTGCCTCTGGGGCCAACGTCCTGACTTTC. Encoded protein: CASSRYKFASGANVLTF.

This chain uses TRBV18 with TRBJ2-2; 9 bases line up with TRBD1. V lost 1 base and J lost 9; bases outside the gene matches: 3. CDR1 and CDR2 (germline): KGHSH, LQKENI. The CDR3 totals 14 residues. The CDR3 protein is CASSPLQGAWELFF. Here the CDR3 DNA reads TGTGCCAGCTCACCACTACAGGGGGCGTGGGAGCTGTTTTTT. The full variable domain, completed using reference TRBV18 and TRBJ2-2, is NAGVMQNPRHLVRRRGQEARLRCSPMKGHSHVYWYRQLPEEGLKFMVYLQKENIIDESGMPKERFSAEFPKEGPSILRIQQVVRGDSAAYFCASSPLQGAWELFFGEGSRLTVL.

The J gene is TRBJ2-7, the V gene TRBV5-4, with D possibly being TRBD1 (5 bases). Germline CDR1 SGHNT, CDR2 YYREEE (reference sequence). The CDR3 is made up of 13 amino acids. Trimming left V 4 bases short and J 2 bases short, with 10 bases between. The CDR3 region has the DNA TGTGCCAGCAGCCAACAGGATGCCTACGAGCAGTACTTC. Protein: CASSQQDAYEQYF.

V gene TRBV9 combines with J gene TRBJ1-3, with D possibly matching TRBD1 (6 bases). V shed 0 bases and J shed 0 bases, with 7 bases lying between them. Germline CDR1 and CDR2: SGDLS and YYNGEE. The CDR3 is 15 residues long. The CDR3 region has the DNA TGTGCCAGCAGCGTAGTAGGGGGCTCTGGAAACACCATATATTTT. Its translation: CASSVVGGSGNTIYF.

CDR3: CASSEQGRSNYGYTF. The CDR3 nucleotides are TGTGCCAGCAGCGAACAGGGCCGGAGTAACTATGGCTACACCTTC. The chain recombines TRBV9 with TRBJ1-2; the D gene is possibly TRBD1 (6 bases). CDR1 and CDR2 (germline): SGDLS, YYNGEE. V lost 3 bases and J 1 base, leaving 13 bases between the germline ends. This CDR3 has 15 residues.

This chain joins TRBV7-3 and TRBJ1-1; D gene uncertain. CDR1 is SGHTA and CDR2 is FQGTGA in the germline V gene. The CDR3 consists of 15 residues. V was trimmed by 1 base and J by 1 base, leaving 10 bases between them. CDR3 amino acids: CASSLNGGENTEAFF. The CDR3, as DNA: TGTGCCAGCAGCTTAAACGGCGGGGAGAACACTGAAGCTTTCTTT.

This clone has a single count. The chain links TRBV7-6 to TRBJ2-1, with TRBD1 identical over 7 bases. This CDR3 is 14 amino acids long. Germline CDR1 SGHVS, CDR2 FNYEAQ. Germline trimming cut 1 base from V and 7 bases from J; bases unmatched to any gene: 4. The CDR3 is CASSLETGRNEQFF. CDR3 bases: TGTGCCAGCAGCTTAGAGACAGGGCGGAATGAGCAGTTCTTC.

The chain employs TRBV6-6 and TRBJ2-1; 11 bases align to TRBD2. V shed 6 bases and J 7 bases; nucleotides not matched to a gene: 11. CDR3 length: 16 amino acids. In germline, CDR1 is MNHNY, CDR2 SVGAGI (reference sequence). The chain's CDR3 is CASSYSGGAGFNEQFF. The CDR3 DNA reads as TGTGCCAGCAGCTATAGCGGGGGGGCCGGATTTAATGAGCAGTTCTTC.

This chain joins TRBV6-5 and TRBJ1-1, with 7 bases fitting TRBD1. The CDR3 extends over 12 amino acids. V shed 6 bases, J shed 9 bases, and the junction held 7 bases outside the gene matches. Germline V gene lookup returns CDR1 MNHEY and CDR2 SVGAGI. This chain's CDR3 is CASRGRTGKAFF. The CDR3 DNA reads TGTGCCAGCAGGGGAAGGACAGGTAAAGCTTTCTTT.